The clone carrying this TCR beta chain occurred many times. Its antigen is unknown. The source of the sample is a study of early T cells in non-severe SARS-CoV-2 infection. Study at large: Chains from this unsorted whole-blood bulk RNA could not be paired.

Study observations and caveats: CD4 and private specificities were missed by VDJdb matching, which favored anti-spike CD8 responses.

Individual cDNA molecules received unique molecular identifiers. Each CDR3 protein gets one entry after TCRdb re-called the 5' RACE reads with MiXCR. The sample includes about 70,000 distinct CDR3 sequences, approximately 5% of them seen just once. The CDR3 runs 13 residues. Germline-derived CDR1 and CDR2 are SGHRS and YFSETQ. Deletions cut 2 bases from V and 6 bases from J, with 12 bases between. The sequencing used whole blood, collected at baseline. The V call is TRBV5-1, the J call TRBJ2-7; D remains ambiguous. The clonotype was recovered from an adult who was a healthcare worker with PCR-confirmed SARS-CoV-2 infection or an uninfected control (not recorded which). In nucleotides, the CDR3 is TGCGCCAGCAGCTTTAGGGCATCCCGCGAGCAGTACTTC. This translates into CASSFRASREQYF.